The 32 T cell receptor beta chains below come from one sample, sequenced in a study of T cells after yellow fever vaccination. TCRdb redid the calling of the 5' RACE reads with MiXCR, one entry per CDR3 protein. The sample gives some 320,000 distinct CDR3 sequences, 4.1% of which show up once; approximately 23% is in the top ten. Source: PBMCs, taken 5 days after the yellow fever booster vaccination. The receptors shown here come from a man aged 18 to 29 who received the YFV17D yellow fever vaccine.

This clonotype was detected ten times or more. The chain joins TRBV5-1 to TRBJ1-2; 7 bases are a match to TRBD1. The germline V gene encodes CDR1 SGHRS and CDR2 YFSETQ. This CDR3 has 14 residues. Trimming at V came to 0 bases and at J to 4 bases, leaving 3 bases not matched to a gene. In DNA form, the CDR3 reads TGCGCCAGCAGCTTGGAGGGGGCCGGCTATGGCTACACCTTC. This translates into CASSLEGAGYGYTF.

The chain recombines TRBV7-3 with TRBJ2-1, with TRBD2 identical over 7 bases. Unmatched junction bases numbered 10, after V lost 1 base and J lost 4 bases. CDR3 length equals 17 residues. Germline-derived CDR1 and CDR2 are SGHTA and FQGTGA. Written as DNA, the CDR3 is TGTGCCAGCAGCTTAAACGCTGGGGAGGGGCAATACAATGAGCAGTTCTTC. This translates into CASSLNAGEGQYNEQFF. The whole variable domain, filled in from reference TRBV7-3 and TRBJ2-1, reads GAGVSQTPSNKVTEKGKYVELRCDPISGHTALYWYRQSLGQGPEFLIYFQGTGAADDSGLPNDRFFAVRPEGSVSTLKIQRTERGDSAVYLCASSLNAGEGQYNEQFFGPGTRLTVL.

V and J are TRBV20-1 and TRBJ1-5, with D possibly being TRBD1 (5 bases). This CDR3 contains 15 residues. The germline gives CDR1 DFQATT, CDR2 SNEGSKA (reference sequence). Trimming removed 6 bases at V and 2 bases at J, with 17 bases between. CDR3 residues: CSATPGGRGNQPQHF. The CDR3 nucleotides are TGCAGTGCCACCCCCGGGGGGAGGGGCAATCAGCCCCAGCATTTT.

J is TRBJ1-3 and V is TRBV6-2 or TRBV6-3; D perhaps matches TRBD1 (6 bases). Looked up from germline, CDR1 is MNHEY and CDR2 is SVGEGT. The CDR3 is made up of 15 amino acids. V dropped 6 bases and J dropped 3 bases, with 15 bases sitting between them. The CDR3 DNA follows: TGTGCCAGCAGCCGCCCGACAGGAGGTGGAAACACCATATATTTT. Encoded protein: CASSRPTGGGNTIYF.

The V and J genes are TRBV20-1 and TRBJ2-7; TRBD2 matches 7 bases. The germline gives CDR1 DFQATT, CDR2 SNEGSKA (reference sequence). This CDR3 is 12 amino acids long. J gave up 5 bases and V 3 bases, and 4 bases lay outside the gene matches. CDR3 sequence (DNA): TGCAGTGCTAGCGGGGGGAACCACGAGCAGTACTTC. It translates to CSASGGNHEQYF.

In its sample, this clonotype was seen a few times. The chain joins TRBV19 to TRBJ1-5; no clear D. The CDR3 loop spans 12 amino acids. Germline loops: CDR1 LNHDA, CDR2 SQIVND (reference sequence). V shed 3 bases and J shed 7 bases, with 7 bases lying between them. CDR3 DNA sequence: TGTGCCAGTAGTATGGTTGGGCAGCCCCAGCATTTT. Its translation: CASSMVGQPQHF.

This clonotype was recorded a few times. CDR3 region: CSSQGSQRDNYGYTF. CDR3 in DNA: TGCAGCTCGCAGGGGTCGCAGAGGGATAACTATGGCTACACCTTC. The J gene is TRBJ1-2, the V gene TRBV29-1; maybe TRBD1 (6 bases). The CDR3 has 15 residues. Trimming took off 8 bases at V and 1 base at J, with 20 bases between the two ends. Germline lookup yields CDR1 SQVTM and CDR2 ANQGSEA. The full variable domain, its missing parts supplied by reference TRBV29-1 and TRBJ1-2, is SAVISQKPSRDICQRGTSLTIQCQVDSQVTMMFWYRQQPGQSLTLIATANQGSEATYESGFVIDKFPISRPNLTFSTLTVSNMSPEDSSIYLCSSQGSQRDNYGYTFGSGTRLTVV.

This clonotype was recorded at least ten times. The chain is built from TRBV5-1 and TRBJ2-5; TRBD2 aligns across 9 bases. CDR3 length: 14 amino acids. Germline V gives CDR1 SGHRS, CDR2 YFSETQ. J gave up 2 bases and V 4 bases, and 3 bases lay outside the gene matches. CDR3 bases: TGCGCCAGCAGCGCGGCGGGGGGGCAAGAGACCCAGTACTTC. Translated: CASSAAGGQETQYF.

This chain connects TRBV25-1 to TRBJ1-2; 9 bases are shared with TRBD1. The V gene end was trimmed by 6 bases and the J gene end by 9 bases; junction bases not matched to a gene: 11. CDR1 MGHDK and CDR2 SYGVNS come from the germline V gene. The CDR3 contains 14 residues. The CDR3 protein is CASSGLAQGASYTF. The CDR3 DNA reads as TGTGCCAGCAGCGGACTGGCACAGGGGGCGAGCTACACCTTC.

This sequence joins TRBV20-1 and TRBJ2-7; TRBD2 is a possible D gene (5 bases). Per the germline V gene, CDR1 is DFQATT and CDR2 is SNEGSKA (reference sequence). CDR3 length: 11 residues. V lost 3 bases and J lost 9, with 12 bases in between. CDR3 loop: CSASTGIGQYV. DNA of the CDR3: TGCAGTGCTAGCACGGGGATCGGGCAGTACGTC.

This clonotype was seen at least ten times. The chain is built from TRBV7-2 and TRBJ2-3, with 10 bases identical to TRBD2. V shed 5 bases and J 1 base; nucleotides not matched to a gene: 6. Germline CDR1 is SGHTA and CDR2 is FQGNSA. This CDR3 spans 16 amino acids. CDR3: CASSASSGGGTDTQYF. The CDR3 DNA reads TGTGCCAGCAGCGCCTCTAGCGGGGGAGGCACAGATACGCAGTATTTT.

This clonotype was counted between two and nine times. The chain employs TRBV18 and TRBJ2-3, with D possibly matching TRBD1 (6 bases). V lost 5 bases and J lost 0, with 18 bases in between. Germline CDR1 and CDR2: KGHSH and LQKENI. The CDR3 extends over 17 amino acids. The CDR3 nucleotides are TGTGCCAGCTCAACCATCACTCGGACAGCTAGCACAGATACGCAGTATTTT. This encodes CASSTITRTASTDTQYF. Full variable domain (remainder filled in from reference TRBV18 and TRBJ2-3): NAGVMQNPRHLVRRRGQEARLRCSPMKGHSHVYWYRQLPEEGLKFMVYLQKENIIDESGMPKERFSAEFPKEGPSILRIQQVVRGDSAAYFCASSTITRTASTDTQYFGPGTRLTVL.

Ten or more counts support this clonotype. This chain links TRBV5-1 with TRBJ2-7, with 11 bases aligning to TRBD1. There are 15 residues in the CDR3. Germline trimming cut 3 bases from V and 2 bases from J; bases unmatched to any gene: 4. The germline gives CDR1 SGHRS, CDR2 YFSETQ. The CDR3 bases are TGCGCCAGCAGCTCTGGGACAGGGGGGACCTACGAGCAGTACTTC. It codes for CASSSGTGGTYEQYF.

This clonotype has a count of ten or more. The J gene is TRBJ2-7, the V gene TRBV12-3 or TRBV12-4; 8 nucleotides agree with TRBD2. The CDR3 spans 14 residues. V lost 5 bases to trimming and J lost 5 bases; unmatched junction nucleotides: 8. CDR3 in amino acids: CASSGLGRDHEQYV. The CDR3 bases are TGTGCCAGCAGTGGCCTCGGGAGGGACCACGAGCAGTACGTC.

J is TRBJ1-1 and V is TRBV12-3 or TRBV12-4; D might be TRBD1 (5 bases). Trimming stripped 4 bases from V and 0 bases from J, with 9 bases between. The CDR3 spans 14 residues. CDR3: CASSSQGMNTEAFF. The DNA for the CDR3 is TGTGCCAGCAGTTCTCAGGGTATGAACACTGAAGCTTTCTTT.

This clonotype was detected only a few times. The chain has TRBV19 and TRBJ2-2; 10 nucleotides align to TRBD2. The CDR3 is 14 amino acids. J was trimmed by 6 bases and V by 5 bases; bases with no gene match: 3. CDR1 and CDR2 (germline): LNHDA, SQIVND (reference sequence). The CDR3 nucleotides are TGTGCCAGTAGTGAGAGCGGGGGGGCCGGGGAGCTGTTTTTT. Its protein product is CASSESGGAGELFF. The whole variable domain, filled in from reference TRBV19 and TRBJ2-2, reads DGGITQSPKYLFRKEGQNVTLSCEQNLNHDAMYWYRQDPGQGLRLIYYSQIVNDFQKGDIAEGYSVSREKKESFPLTVTSAQKNPTAFYLCASSESGGAGELFFGEGSRLTVL.

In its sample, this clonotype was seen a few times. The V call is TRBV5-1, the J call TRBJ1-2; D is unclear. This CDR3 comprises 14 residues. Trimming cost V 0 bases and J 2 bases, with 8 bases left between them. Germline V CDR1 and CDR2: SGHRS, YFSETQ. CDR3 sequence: CASSLDVTNYGYTF. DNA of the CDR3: TGCGCCAGCAGCTTGGATGTCACCAACTATGGCTACACCTTC.

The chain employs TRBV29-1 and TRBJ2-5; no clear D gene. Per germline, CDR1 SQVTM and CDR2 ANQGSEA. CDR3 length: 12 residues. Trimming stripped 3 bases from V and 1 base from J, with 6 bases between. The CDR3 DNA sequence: TGCAGCGTTGATTGGGGCCAAGAGACCCAGTACTTC. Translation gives CSVDWGQETQYF.

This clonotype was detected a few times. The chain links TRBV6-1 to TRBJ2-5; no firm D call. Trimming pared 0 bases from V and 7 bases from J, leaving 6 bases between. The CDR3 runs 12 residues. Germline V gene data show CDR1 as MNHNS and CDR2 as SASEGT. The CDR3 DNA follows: TGTGCCAGCAGTGAAGCCCCCCTGACCCAGTACTTC. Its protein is CASSEAPLTQYF.

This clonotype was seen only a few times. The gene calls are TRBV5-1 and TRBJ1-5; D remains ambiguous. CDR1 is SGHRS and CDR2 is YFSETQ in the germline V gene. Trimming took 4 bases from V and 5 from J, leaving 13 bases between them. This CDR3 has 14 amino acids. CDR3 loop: CASSLDGGDQPQHF. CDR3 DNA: TGCGCCAGCAGCCTGGATGGCGGGGATCAGCCCCAGCATTTT.

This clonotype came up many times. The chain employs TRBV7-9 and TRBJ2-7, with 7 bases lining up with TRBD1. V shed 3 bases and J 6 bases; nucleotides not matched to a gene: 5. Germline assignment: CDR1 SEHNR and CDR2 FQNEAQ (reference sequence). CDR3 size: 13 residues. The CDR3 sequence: CASSLETGLEQYF. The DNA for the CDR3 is TGTGCCAGCAGCTTGGAGACAGGGCTCGAGCAGTACTTC.

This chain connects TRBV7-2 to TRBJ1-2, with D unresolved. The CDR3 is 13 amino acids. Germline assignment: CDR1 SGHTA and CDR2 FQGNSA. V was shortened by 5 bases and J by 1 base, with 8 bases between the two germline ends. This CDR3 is CASSPTLNYGYTF. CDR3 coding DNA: TGTGCCAGCAGCCCAACACTTAACTATGGCTACACCTTC.

The CDR3 coding sequence is TGTGCCAGCAGCGAAACGACAGAGTCCTACGAGCAGTACTTC. Amino acids: CASSETTESYEQYF. The rearrangement joins TRBV9 to TRBJ2-7, with D tentatively TRBD1 (5 bases). The CDR3 covers 14 residues. V was trimmed by 3 bases and J by 1 base, leaving 11 bases between them. Germline lookup yields CDR1 SGDLS and CDR2 YYNGEE.

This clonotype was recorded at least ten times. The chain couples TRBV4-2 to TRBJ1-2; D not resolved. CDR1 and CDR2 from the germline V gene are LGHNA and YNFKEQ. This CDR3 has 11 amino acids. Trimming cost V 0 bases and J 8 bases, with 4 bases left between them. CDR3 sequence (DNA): TGTGCCAGCAGCCAAGAAGCAGGCTACACCTTC. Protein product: CASSQEAGYTF.

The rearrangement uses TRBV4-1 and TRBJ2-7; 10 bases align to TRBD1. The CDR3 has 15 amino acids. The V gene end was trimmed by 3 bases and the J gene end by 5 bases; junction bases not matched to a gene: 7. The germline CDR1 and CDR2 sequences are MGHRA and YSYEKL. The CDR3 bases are TGCGCCAGCAGCCACACCGGGACAGGGGTTAACGAGCAGTACTTC. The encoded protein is CASSHTGTGVNEQYF.

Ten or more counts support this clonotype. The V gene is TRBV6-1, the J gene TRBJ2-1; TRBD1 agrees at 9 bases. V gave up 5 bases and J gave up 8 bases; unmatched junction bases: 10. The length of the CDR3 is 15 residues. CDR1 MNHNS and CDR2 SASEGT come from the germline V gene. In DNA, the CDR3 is TGTGCCAGCAGTTTCCCGGGACAGGGATTTGATGAGCAGTTCTTC. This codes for CASSFPGQGFDEQFF.

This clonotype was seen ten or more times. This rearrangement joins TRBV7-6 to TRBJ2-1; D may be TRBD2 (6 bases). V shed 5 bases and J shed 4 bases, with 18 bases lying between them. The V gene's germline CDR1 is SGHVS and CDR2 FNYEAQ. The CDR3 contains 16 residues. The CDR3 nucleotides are TGTGCCAGCAGCCCCGACAGTCGCCGGGGGTACAATGAGCAGTTCTTC. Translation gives CASSPDSRRGYNEQFF.

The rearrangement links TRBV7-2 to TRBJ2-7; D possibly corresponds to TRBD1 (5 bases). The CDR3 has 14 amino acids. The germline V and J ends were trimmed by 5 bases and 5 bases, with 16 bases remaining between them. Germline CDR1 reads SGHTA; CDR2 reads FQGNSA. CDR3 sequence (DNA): TGTGCCAGCAGCGAGACCGGCAGGGTGCACGAGCAGTACGTC. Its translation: CASSETGRVHEQYV.

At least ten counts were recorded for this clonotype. CDR3 sequence (DNA): TGTGCCAGCAGTTACAGCGACTCAAAAGAGACCCAGTACTTC. This sequence encodes CASSYSDSKETQYF. The chain uses TRBV12-3 or TRBV12-4 and TRBJ2-5, with no clear D. V dropped 4 bases and J dropped 3 bases, with 12 bases sitting between them. CDR3 size: 14 residues.

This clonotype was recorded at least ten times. The CDR3 loop is CSVPGGRLDTQYF. The CDR3 nucleotides are TGCAGCGTGCCCGGCGGGCGCCTCGATACGCAGTATTTT. The chain joins TRBV29-1 to TRBJ2-3; D might be TRBD2 (5 bases). Germline loops: CDR1 SQVTM, CDR2 ANQGSEA. The CDR3 spans 13 residues. V lost 6 bases to trimming and J lost 6 bases, with 16 bases between them.

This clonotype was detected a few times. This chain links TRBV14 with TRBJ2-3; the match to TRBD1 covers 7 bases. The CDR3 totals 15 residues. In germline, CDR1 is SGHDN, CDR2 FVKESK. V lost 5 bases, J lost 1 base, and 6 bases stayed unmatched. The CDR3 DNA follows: TGTGCCAGCAGCAGGACAGGCCGAGGCACAGATACGCAGTATTTT. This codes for CASSRTGRGTDTQYF.

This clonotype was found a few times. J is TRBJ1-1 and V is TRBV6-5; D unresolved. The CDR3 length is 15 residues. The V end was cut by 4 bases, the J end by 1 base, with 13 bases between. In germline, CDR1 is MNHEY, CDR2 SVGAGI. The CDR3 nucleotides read TGTGCCAGCAGTTCCCCCTCAGGCGAGAACACTGAAGCTTTCTTT. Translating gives CASSSPSGENTEAFF.